This T cell receptor (beta chain) was captured by sequencing in a study of CD8 T cells in ankylosing spondylitis. Each TCR beta library was made by quantitative 5'-RACE that incorporated molecular barcodes. MiXCR was run by TCRdb on the 5' RACE reads, yielding one entry per CDR3 protein. Seen here are 250,000 to 400,000 distinct CDR3 sequences, more than 9% observed once, and the top ten hold 8% to 9.5%. Notes on the study in general: Prior work had noted some motif variants in reactive arthritis blood and synovial fluid. Significant enrichment of disease-linked clones was reported in matched ankylosing spondylitis synovial fluid. Disease-linked clones displayed a CD8+ phenotype and appeared relatively rarely in peripheral blood.

The CDR3 extends over 16 amino acids. Losses at the gene ends were 5 bases for V and 8 bases for J; bases not matched to a gene: 13. This clonotype was found many times. Antigen unknown. This clonotype was sampled from a female donor with ankylosing spondylitis or in good health (not recorded which). Sequenced input: blood, either unsorted or a sorted T cell fraction (not recorded which). The rearrangement uses TRBV12-3 or TRBV12-4 and TRBJ2-2; 8 bases agree with TRBD2. The CDR3 reads CASSPPGLGVGGELFF. The CDR3 DNA reads TGTGCCAGCAGTCCCCCGGGACTAGGGGTTGGTGGGGAGCTGTTTTTT.